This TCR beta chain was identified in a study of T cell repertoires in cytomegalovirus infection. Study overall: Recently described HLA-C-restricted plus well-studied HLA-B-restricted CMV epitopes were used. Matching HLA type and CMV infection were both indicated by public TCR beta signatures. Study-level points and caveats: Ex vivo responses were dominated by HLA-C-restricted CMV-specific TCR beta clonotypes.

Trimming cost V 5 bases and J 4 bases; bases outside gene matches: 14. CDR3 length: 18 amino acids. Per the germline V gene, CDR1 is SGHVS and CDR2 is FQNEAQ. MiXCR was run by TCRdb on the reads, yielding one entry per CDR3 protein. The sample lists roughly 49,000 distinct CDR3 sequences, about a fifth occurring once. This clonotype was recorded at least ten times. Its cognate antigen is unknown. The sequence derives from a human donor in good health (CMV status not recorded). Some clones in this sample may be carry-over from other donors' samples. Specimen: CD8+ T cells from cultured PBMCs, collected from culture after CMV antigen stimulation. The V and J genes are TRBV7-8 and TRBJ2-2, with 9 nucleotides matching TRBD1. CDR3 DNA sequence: TGTGCCAGCAGCCACACACAATTCGGACAGGGGACCACCGGGGAGCTGTTTTTT. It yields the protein CASSHTQFGQGTTGELFF.